One sample yielded the 20 T cell receptor beta chains listed below, sequenced in a study of T cell repertoires in cytomegalovirus infection. TCRdb reprocessed the reads via MiXCR and lists one record per CDR3 protein. This table holds about 360,000 distinct CDR3 sequences, about a sixth found once. The sample consisted of PBMCs. The receptors were gathered from a human donor in good health (CMV status not recorded). Some clones in this sample may be carry-over from other donors' samples.

Many counts were recorded for this clonotype. V is TRBV7-2 and J is TRBJ1-4; D may be TRBD1 (6 bases). The CDR3 extends over 17 amino acids. Per germline, CDR1 SGHTA and CDR2 FQGNSA. V lost 2 bases to trimming and J lost 1 base, with 14 bases between them. The CDR3 reads CASSLLRGRGTNEKLFF. The DNA of the CDR3 is TGTGCCAGCAGCTTACTCCGGGGGCGGGGAACTAATGAAAAACTGTTTTTT.

As concerns this clonotype: At one end, the junction sequence differs from germline, possibly due to a read error. This sequence joins TRBV5-3 and TRBJ2-7, with D possibly being TRBD1 or TRBD2 (6 bases each). TRBV5-3 is an ORF for which the function is uncertain. CDR3 length: 13 amino acids. DNA of the CDR3: TGTGCCAGCAGCTTTTGGGGGGCCCCCGAGCAGTACTTC. Protein: CASSFWGAPEQYF.

This clonotype was counted ten times or more. The rearrangement links TRBV7-2 to TRBJ2-7; D not resolved. CDR1 SGHTA and CDR2 FQGNSA come from the germline V gene. Trimming took 3 bases from V and 0 from J, leaving 9 bases between them. The length of the CDR3 is 14 residues. CDR3 in amino acids: CASSFTPGSYEQYF. The CDR3 bases are TGTGCCAGCAGCTTCACCCCGGGCTCCTACGAGCAGTACTTC.

Of note for this clonotype: It may be a read error: a sequence one base away is much more abundant. The CDR3 end shows no conserved phenylalanine or tryptophan, and so a read error is likely. The chain has TRBV7-9 and TRBJ1-2, with no clear D. V lost 5 bases and J lost 6, with 10 bases in between. Germline lookup yields CDR1 SEHNR and CDR2 FQNEAQ (reference sequence). The CDR3 spans 12 residues. The DNA for the CDR3 is TGTGCCAGCAGCGTAACGGTGGATGGCTACACCTTA. Translated, it gives CASSVTVDGYTL.

The chain joins TRBV10-3 to TRBJ1-2, with 8 bases aligning to TRBD1. J gave up 4 bases and V 4 bases, and 8 bases lay outside the gene matches. The CDR3 covers 15 residues. The germline gives CDR1 ENHRY, CDR2 SYGVKD. CDR3 coding DNA: TGTGCCATCAGTGGATGGGACAGGCCTATCTATGGCTACACCTTC. Translating gives CAISGWDRPIYGYTF.

This chain's CDR3 is CASSSGLDRRNEQFF. The CDR3 coding sequence is TGTGCCAGCAGCTCCGGACTAGATCGGCGTAATGAGCAGTTCTTC. The rearrangement uses TRBV28 and TRBJ2-1; 7 positions agree with TRBD2. The CDR3 is 15 amino acids. CDR1 is MDHEN and CDR2 is SYDVKM in the germline V gene. V shed 6 bases and J 7 bases; nucleotides not matched to a gene: 12.

The V call is TRBV20-1, the J call TRBJ2-1; 10 nucleotides match TRBD2. This CDR3 is 15 amino acids long. The J segment lost 9 bases and the V segment lost 5 bases, leaving 13 bases of the junction unmatched. Looked up from germline, CDR1 is DFQATT and CDR2 is SNEGSKA (reference sequence). In DNA, the CDR3 is TGCAGTGCTCCTTCCGGGACTAGCGTCACTGGTGAGCAGTTCTTC. It is translated as CSAPSGTSVTGEQFF.

This clonotype was seen at least ten times. The J gene is TRBJ2-6, the V gene TRBV12-3 or TRBV12-4; perhaps D is TRBD1 or TRBD2 (5 bases each). The CDR3 is 15 amino acids. Deletions cut 8 bases from V and 0 bases from J, with 11 bases between. CDR3 amino acids: CASDEGPSGANVLTF. CDR3 DNA sequence: TGTGCCAGCGACGAGGGACCCTCTGGGGCCAACGTCCTGACTTTC.

The V call is TRBV5-4, the J call TRBJ2-3; D not resolved. Germline loops: CDR1 SGHNT, CDR2 YYREEE (reference sequence). Trimming shortened V by 9 bases and J by 3 bases, and 17 bases separated the two germline ends. The CDR3 extends over 14 amino acids. CDR3 loop: CATTSAGPTDTQYF. The CDR3 bases are TGTGCCACCACCTCGGCAGGACCAACAGATACGCAGTATTTT.

This clonotype was seen only a few times. The chain links TRBV11-3 to TRBJ1-5; D not certain. The CDR3 totals 11 residues. The germline CDR1 and CDR2 sequences are SGHNT and YENEEA. V was cut by 7 bases and J by 2 bases, with 3 bases left in between. As DNA, the CDR3 is TGTGCCAGCAAAGGCAATCAGCCCCAGCATTTT. Protein product: CASKGNQPQHF.

This clonotype was recorded at least ten times. This chain uses TRBV7-8 with TRBJ1-4; no firm D call. This CDR3 is 15 amino acids long. Trimming left V 3 bases short and J 0 bases short, with 8 bases between. Looked up from germline, CDR1 is SGHVS and CDR2 is FQNEAQ. As DNA, the CDR3 is TGTGCCAGCAGCTTCCTCGGCGCAACTAATGAAAAACTGTTTTTT. It yields the protein CASSFLGATNEKLFF. Combining the CDR3 with reference TRBV7-8 and TRBJ1-4 gives the whole variable domain GAGVSQSPRYKVAKRGQDVALRCDPISGHVSLFWYQQALGQGPEFLTYFQNEAQLDKSGLPSDRFFAERPEGSVSTLKIQRTQQEDSAVYLCASSFLGATNEKLFFGSGTQLSVL.

This clonotype was counted a few times. The chain combines TRBV4-3 with TRBJ2-2; 7 bases line up with TRBD1. The CDR3 has 14 residues. After removal of 2 bases from V and 4 bases from J, the junction contained 1 base not matched to a gene. Germline V lookup: CDR1 LGHNA, CDR2 YSLEER. CDR3 DNA sequence: TGCGCCAGCAGCCAAAACAGGGGCACCGGGGAGCTGTTTTTT. Its protein is CASSQNRGTGELFF.

This clonotype was seen more than once but under ten times. The chain is built from TRBV4-2 and TRBJ1-5; D perhaps matches TRBD1 (6 bases). Trimming shortened V by 0 bases and J by 4 bases, and 19 bases separated the two germline ends. The CDR3 consists of 18 residues. CDR1 is LGHNA and CDR2 is YNFKEQ in the germline V gene. Here the CDR3 DNA reads TGTGCCAGCAGCCAAGATTTGGGGGCCCCTCCTAGAAATCAGCCCCAGCATTTT. Protein: CASSQDLGAPPRNQPQHF.

This clonotype was detected a few times. The chain links TRBV7-8 to TRBJ2-1, with 9 bases aligning to TRBD2. With V trimmed by 5 bases and J by 0 bases, 17 bases remained unmatched. Germline V gene sequence: CDR1 SGHVS, CDR2 FQNEAQ. This CDR3 is 20 amino acids long. DNA of the CDR3: TGTGCCAGCAGCCCACCCCCTGGGCGGGAGGGCCATAGCTCCTACAATGAGCAGTTCTTC. Its protein is CASSPPPGREGHSSYNEQFF. The variable domain in full, completed from reference TRBV7-8 and TRBJ2-1, reads GAGVSQSPRYKVAKRGQDVALRCDPISGHVSLFWYQQALGQGPEFLTYFQNEAQLDKSGLPSDRFFAERPEGSVSTLKIQRTQQEDSAVYLCASSPPPGREGHSSYNEQFFGPGTRLTVL.

This clonotype was counted a few times. CDR3 protein: CASRTGRGQPSETQYF. The CDR3 DNA follows: TGTGCCAGCAGGACGGGGCGGGGACAGCCATCGGAGACCCAGTACTTC. The genes are TRBV6-5 and TRBJ2-5; D possibly corresponds to TRBD1 (7 bases). Trimming removed 6 bases at V and 5 bases at J, with 22 bases between. Germline loops: CDR1 MNHEY, CDR2 SVGAGI. The CDR3 is 16 residues long.

The chain links TRBV19 to TRBJ2-7; TRBD1 aligns across 8 bases. CDR1 and CDR2 (germline): LNHDA, SQIVND (reference sequence). Losses at the gene ends were 6 bases for V and 6 bases for J; bases not matched to a gene: 10. The CDR3 extends over 14 amino acids. The CDR3 bases are TGTGCCAGTAGCACCGGGACAGGACCCCGCGAGCAGTACTTC. This sequence encodes CASSTGTGPREQYF.

This clonotype showed up many times. The chain is built from TRBV6-1 and TRBJ2-1; no clear D. This CDR3 is 13 amino acids long. Trimming cost V 1 base and J 4 bases, with 5 bases left between them. CDR1 MNHNS and CDR2 SASEGT come from the germline V gene. CDR3 DNA sequence: TGTGCCAGCAGTGAAGACGCATACAATGAGCAGTTCTTC. Encoded protein: CASSEDAYNEQFF.

This clonotype was counted many times. The genes are TRBV7-6 and TRBJ1-2; perhaps TRBD1 as D (6 bases). The CDR3 is 15 amino acids. Trimming removed 5 bases at V and 0 bases at J, with 13 bases between. Germline CDR1 reads SGHVS; CDR2 reads FNYEAQ. CDR3 loop: CASSLIQGANYGYTF. For the CDR3, the DNA is TGTGCCAGCAGCCTAATACAGGGAGCTAACTATGGCTACACCTTC.

The chain employs TRBV20-1 and TRBJ1-3; D not certain. The CDR3 loop spans 13 amino acids. V lost 5 bases and J 3 bases, leaving 11 bases between the germline ends. Germline V lookup: CDR1 DFQATT, CDR2 SNEGSKA (reference sequence). This CDR3 is CSAPRRFGNTIYF. The CDR3 DNA follows: TGCAGTGCTCCCAGGAGGTTTGGAAACACCATATATTTT.

The rearrangement joins TRBV5-4 to TRBJ2-5; tentative D call: TRBD1 (6 bases). This CDR3 has 14 residues. Germline CDR1 is SGHNT and CDR2 is YYREEE (reference sequence). The V end lost 6 bases, the J end lost 1 base, and 13 bases lay between the germline ends. This CDR3 is CASNNRASQETQYF. In nucleotides, the CDR3 is TGTGCCAGCAATAACAGGGCATCCCAAGAGACCCAGTACTTC.